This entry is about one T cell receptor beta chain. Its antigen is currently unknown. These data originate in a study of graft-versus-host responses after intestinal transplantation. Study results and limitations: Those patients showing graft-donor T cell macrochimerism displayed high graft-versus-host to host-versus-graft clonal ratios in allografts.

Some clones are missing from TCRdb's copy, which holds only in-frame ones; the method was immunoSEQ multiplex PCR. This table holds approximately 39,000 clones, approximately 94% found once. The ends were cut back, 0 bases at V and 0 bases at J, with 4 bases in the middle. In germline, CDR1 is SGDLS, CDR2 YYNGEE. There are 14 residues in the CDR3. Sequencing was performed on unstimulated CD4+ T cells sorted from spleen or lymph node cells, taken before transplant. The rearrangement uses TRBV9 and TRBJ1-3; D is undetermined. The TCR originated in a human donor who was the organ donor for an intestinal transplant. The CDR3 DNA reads TGTGCCAGCAGCGTAGAGCCCTCTGGAAACACCATATATTTT. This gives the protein CASSVEPSGNTIYF. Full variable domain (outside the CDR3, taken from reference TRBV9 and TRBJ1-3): DSGVTQTPKHLITATGQRVTLRCSPRSGDLSVYWYQQSLDQGLQFLIQYYNGEERAKGNILERFSAQQFPDLHSELNLSSLELGDSALYFCASSVEPSGNTIYFGEGSWLTVV.